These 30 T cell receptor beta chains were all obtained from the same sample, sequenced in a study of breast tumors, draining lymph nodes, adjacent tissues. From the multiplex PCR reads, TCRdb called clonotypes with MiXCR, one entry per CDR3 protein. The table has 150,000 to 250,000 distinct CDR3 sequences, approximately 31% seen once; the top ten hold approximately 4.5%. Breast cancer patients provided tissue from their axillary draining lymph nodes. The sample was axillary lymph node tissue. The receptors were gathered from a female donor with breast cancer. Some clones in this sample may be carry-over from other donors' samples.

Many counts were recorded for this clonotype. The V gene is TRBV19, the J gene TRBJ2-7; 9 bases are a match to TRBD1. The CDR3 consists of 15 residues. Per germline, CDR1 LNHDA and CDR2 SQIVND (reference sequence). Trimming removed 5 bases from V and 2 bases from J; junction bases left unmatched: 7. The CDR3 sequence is CASSASGTGTYEQYF. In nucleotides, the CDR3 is TGTGCCAGTAGTGCTTCCGGGACAGGGACCTACGAGCAGTACTTC.

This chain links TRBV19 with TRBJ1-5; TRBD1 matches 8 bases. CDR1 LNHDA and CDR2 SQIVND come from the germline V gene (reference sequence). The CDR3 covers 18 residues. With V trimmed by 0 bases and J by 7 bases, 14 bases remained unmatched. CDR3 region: CASSIDRGRGVAGQPQHF. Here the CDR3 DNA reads TGTGCCAGTAGTATAGACAGGGGGCGGGGGGTCGCCGGACAGCCCCAGCATTTT.

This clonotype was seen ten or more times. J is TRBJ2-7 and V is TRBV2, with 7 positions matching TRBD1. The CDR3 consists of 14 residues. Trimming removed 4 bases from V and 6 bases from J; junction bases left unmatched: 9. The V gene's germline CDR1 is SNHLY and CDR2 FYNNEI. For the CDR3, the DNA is TGTGCCAGCAGTGTTGACAGGGAGTTGGGCGAGCAGTACTTC. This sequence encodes CASSVDRELGEQYF.

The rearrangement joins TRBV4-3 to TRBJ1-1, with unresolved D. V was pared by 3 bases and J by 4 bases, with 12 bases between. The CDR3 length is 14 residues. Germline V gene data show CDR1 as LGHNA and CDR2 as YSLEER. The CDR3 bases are TGCGCCAGCAGCCAGGCTCGAAGGCTCACTGAAGCTTTCTTT. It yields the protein CASSQARRLTEAFF.

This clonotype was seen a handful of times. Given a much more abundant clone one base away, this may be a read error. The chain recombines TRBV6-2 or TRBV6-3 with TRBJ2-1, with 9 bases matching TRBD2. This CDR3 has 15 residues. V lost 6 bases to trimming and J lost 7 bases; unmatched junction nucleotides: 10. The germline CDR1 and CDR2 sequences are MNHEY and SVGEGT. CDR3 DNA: TGTGCCAGCAGGCGGACCGGGACTAGCTTTAATGAGCAGTTCTTC. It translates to CASRRTGTSFNEQFF.

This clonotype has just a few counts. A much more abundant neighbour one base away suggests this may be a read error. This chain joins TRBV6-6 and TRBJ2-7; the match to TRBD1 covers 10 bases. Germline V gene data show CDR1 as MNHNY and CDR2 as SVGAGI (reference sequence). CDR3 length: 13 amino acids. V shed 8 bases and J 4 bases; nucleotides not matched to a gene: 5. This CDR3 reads CASGRTGGYEQYF. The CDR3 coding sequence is TGTGCCAGCGGTCGGACAGGGGGGTACGAGCAGTACTTC.

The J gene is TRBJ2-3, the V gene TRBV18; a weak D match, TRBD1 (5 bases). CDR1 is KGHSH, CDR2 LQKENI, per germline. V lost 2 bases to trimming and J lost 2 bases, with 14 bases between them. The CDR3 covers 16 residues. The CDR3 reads CASSPGAQFYTDTQYF. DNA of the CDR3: TGTGCCAGCTCACCAGGGGCCCAATTCTACACAGATACGCAGTATTTT.

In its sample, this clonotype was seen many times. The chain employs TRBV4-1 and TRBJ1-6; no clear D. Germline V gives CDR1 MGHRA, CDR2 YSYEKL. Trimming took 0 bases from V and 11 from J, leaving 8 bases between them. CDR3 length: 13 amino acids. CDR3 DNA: TGCGCCAGCAGCCAAGACCCCAACACACCCCTCCACTTT. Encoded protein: CASSQDPNTPLHF.

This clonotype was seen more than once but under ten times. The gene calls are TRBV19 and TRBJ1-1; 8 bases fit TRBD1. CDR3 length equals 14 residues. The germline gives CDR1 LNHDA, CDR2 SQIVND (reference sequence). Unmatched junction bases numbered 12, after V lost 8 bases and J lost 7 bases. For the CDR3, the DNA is TGTGCCAGTTCTCCAGGGGGCGTTTTGGTTGAAGCTTTCTTT. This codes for CASSPGGVLVEAFF.

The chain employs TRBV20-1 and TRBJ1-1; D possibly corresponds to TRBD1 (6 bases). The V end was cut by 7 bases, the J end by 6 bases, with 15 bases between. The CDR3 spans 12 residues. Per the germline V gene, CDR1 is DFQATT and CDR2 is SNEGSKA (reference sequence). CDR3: CSVHRAGAEAFF. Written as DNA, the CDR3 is TGCAGTGTACACAGGGCTGGCGCTGAAGCTTTCTTT.

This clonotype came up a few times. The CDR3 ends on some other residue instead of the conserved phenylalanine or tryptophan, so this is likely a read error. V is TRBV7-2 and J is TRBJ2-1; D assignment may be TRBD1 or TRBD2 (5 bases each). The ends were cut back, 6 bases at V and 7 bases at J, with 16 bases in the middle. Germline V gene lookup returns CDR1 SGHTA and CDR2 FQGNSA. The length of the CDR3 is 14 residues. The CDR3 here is CASRWDPKGNEQFL. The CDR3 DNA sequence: TGTGCCAGCAGATGGGACCCAAAGGGGAATGAGCAGTTCCTC.

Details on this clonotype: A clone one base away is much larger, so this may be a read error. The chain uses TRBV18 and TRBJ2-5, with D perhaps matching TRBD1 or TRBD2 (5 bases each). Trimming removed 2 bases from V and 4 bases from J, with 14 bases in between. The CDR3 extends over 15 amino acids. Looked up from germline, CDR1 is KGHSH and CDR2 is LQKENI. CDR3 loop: CASSPMTRGLETQYF. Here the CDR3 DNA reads TGTGCCAGCTCACCAATGACGAGGGGCTTAGAGACCCAGTACTTC.

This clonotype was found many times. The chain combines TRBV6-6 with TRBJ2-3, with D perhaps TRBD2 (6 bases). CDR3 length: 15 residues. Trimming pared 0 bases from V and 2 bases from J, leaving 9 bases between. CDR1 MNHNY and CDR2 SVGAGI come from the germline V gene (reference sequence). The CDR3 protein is CASSYSGLATDTQYF. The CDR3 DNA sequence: TGTGCCAGCAGTTACTCGGGACTCGCCACAGATACGCAGTATTTT.

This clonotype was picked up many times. As DNA, the CDR3 is TGTGCCACCGGACCTTTTGCAACTAATGAAAAACTGTTTTTT. Its translation is CATGPFATNEKLFF. The rearrangement links TRBV7-9 to TRBJ1-4, with D unclear. Germline loops: CDR1 SEHNR, CDR2 FQNEAQ (reference sequence). V was trimmed by 10 bases and J by 0 bases, leaving 12 bases between them. The CDR3 totals 14 residues.

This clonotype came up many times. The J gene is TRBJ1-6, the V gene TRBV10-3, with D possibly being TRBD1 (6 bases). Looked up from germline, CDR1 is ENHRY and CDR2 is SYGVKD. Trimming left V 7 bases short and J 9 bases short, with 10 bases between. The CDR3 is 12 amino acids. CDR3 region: CAITGGASPLHF. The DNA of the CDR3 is TGTGCCATCACCGGGGGCGCTTCACCCCTCCACTTT.

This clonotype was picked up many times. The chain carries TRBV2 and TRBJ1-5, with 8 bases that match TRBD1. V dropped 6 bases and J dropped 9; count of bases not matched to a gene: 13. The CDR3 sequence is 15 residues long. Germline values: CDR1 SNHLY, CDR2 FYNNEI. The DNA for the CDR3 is TGTGCCAGCAGCAGGGAGGGGCAGGGGGCATGGCCCCAGCATTTT. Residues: CASSREGQGAWPQHF.

CDR3 nucleotide sequence: TGTGCCAGCTCACCACGGGACAACTCCTACGAGCAGTACTTC. It codes for CASSPRDNSYEQYF. The chain combines TRBV18 with TRBJ2-7; possible D gene TRBD1, 6 bases. Germline assignment: CDR1 KGHSH and CDR2 LQKENI. This CDR3 is built from 14 residues. Trimming removed 1 base at V and 0 bases at J, with 7 bases between.

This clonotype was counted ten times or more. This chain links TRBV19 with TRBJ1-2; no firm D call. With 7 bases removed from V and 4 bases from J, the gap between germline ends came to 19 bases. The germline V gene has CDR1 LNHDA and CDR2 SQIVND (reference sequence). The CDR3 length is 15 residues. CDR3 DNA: TGTGCCAGTAACTCTCCTGGTGCCTCTCTCTATGGCTACACCTTC. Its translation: CASNSPGASLYGYTF.

The chain's CDR3 is CATGGETAFYGYTF. The CDR3 nucleotides are TGTGCCACCGGTGGTGAGACGGCCTTCTATGGCTACACCTTC. The chain combines TRBV28 with TRBJ1-2; D is ambiguous. The CDR3 extends over 14 amino acids. V was cut by 10 bases and J by 4 bases, with 19 bases left in between. CDR1 and CDR2 (germline): MDHEN, SYDVKM.

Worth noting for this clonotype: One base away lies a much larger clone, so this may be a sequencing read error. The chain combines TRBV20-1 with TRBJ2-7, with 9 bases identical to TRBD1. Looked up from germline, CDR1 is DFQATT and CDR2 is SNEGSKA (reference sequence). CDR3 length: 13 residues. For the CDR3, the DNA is TGCAGTGCTCCCGGGACAGGGAGCTACGCGCAGTACTTC. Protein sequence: CSAPGTGSYAQYF.

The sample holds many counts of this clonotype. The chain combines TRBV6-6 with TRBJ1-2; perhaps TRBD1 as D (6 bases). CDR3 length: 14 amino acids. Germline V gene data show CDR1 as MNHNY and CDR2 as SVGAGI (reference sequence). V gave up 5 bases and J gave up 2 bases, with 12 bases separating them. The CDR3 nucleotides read TGTGCCAGCAGTCCGAGACAGGCCAACTATGGCTACACCTTC. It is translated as CASSPRQANYGYTF.

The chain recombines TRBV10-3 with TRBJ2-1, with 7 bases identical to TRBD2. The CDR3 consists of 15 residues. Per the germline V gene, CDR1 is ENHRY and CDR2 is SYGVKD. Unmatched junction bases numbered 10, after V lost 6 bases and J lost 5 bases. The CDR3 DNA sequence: TGTGCCATCAGGATGGGAGGGACGGCGGACAATGAGCAGTTCTTC. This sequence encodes CAIRMGGTADNEQFF.

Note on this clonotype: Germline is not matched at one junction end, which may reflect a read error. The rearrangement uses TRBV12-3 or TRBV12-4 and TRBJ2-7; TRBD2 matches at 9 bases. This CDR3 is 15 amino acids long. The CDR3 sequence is CASGFGPSGINEQYF. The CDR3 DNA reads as TGTGCCAGCGGTTTCGGGCCTAGCGGGATCAACGAGCAGTACTTC.

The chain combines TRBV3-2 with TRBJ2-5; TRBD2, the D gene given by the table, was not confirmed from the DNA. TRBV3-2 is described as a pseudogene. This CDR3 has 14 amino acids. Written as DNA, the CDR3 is TGTGCCAGCAGCCACGGCGGGAGTGAAGAGACCCAGTACTTC. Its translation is CASSHGGSEETQYF.

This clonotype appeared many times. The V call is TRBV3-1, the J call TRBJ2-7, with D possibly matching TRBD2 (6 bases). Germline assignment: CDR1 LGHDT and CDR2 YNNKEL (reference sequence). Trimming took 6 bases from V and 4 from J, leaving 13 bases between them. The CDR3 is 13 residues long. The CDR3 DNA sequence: TGTGCCAGCAGACCGGGAGAAGGATACGAGCAGTACTTC. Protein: CASRPGEGYEQYF.

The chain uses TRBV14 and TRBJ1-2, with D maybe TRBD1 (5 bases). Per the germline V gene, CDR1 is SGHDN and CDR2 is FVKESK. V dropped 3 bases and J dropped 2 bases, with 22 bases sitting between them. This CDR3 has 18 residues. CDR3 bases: TGTGCCAGCAGCCATAGCGGGTGGGGGAACCCAAAAAACTATGGCTACACCTTC. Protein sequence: CASSHSGWGNPKNYGYTF. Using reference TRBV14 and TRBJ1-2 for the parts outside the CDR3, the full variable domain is EAGVTQFPSHSVIEKGQTVTLRCDPISGHDNLYWYRRVMGKEIKFLLHFVKESKQDESGMPNNRFLAERTGGTYSTLKVQPAELEDSGVYFCASSHSGWGNPKNYGYTFGSGTRLTVV.

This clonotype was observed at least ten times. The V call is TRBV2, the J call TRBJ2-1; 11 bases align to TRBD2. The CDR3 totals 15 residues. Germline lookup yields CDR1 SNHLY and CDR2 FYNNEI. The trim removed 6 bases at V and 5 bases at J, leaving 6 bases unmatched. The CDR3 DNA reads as TGTGCCAGCAGGCCCCTAGCGGGGGGAAACAATGAGCAGTTCTTC. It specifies CASRPLAGGNNEQFF.

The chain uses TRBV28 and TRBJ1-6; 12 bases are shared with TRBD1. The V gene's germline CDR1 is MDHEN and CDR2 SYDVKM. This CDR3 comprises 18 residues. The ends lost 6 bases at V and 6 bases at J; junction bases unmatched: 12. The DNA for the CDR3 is TGTGCCAGCAGGGATCCGGGACAGGGGGCCTACAGTAATTCACCCCTCCACTTT. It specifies CASRDPGQGAYSNSPLHF.

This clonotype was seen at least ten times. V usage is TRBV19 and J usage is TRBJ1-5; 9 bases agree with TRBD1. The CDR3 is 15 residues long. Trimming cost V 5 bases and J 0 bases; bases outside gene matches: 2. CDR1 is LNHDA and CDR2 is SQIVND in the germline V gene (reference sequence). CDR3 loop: CASSYRGHSNQPQHF. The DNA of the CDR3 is TGTGCCAGTAGTTACAGGGGGCATAGCAATCAGCCCCAGCATTTT.

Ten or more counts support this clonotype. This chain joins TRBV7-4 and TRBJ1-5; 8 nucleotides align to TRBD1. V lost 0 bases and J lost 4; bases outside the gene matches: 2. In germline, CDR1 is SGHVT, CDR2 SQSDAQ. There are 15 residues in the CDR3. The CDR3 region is CASSLARGRNQPQHF. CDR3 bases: TGTGCCAGCAGCTTAGCCAGGGGGCGTAATCAGCCCCAGCATTTT.